These 24 T cell receptor beta chains came from one sample sequenced in a study of blood T cell repertoires in COVID-19. Profiled with immunoSEQ multiplex PCR; TCRdb holds only in-frame clones, not every one. The sample has fewer than 250,000 clones, roughly 81% seen once; the top ten hold less than 4.5%. Sequenced material: peripheral blood. These receptors originate from a man in his fifties with acute or convalescent COVID-19.

This chain joins TRBV4-1 and TRBJ2-7, with 13 bases fitting TRBD2. Trimming at V came to 1 base and at J to 4 bases, leaving 4 bases not matched to a gene. Germline V gene lookup returns CDR1 MGHRA and CDR2 YSYEKL. The CDR3 has 16 residues. CDR3 protein: CASSQVLAGGPYEQYF. CDR3 DNA: TGCGCCAGCAGCCAAGTACTAGCGGGAGGGCCGTACGAGCAGTACTTC.

J is TRBJ1-1 and V is TRBV10-3; a weak D match, TRBD1 (5 bases). Trimming took off 6 bases at V and 1 base at J, with 15 bases between the two ends. CDR1 ENHRY and CDR2 SYGVKD come from the germline V gene. The CDR3 sequence is 15 residues long. DNA of the CDR3: TGTGCCATCAGGCGCTCTGGGGGGGAGAACACTGAAGCTTTCTTT. Its translation is CAIRRSGGENTEAFF.

The J gene is TRBJ1-2, the V gene TRBV28; maybe TRBD1 (6 bases). The CDR3 has 14 residues. From germline, CDR1 is MDHEN and CDR2 SYDVKM. Trimming removed 2 bases from V and 8 bases from J, with 15 bases in between. The CDR3 region is CASSLTAGAEGYTF. CDR3 bases: TGTGCCAGCAGTTTAACAGCAGGGGCCGAGGGCTACACCTTC.

This chain links TRBV24-1 with TRBJ1-5; D call uncertain. The CDR3 loop spans 14 amino acids. CDR1 and CDR2 (germline): KGHDR, SFDVKD. The V gene lost 5 bases and the J gene lost 1 base, with 8 bases spanning the gap. CDR3: CATSAGRSNQPQHF. CDR3 sequence (DNA): TGTGCCACCAGTGCCGGGAGGAGCAATCAGCCCCAGCATTTT.

This clone was detected only once. The V gene is TRBV14, the J gene TRBJ2-7; TRBD1 matches at 8 bases. Germline V gives CDR1 SGHDN, CDR2 FVKESK. V gave up 0 bases and J gave up 4 bases; unmatched junction bases: 8. This CDR3 has 16 amino acids. The DNA for the CDR3 is TGTGCCAGCAGCCAAGAGGGACAGGCAGCACGATACGAGCAGTACTTC. Its protein product is CASSQEGQAARYEQYF. The variable domain in full, completed from reference TRBV14 and TRBJ2-7, reads EAGVTQFPSHSVIEKGQTVTLRCDPISGHDNLYWYRRVMGKEIKFLLHFVKESKQDESGMPNNRFLAERTGGTYSTLKVQPAELEDSGVYFCASSQEGQAARYEQYFGPGTRLTVT.

The chain combines TRBV28 with TRBJ1-5, with 7 bases fitting TRBD1. From germline, CDR1 is MDHEN and CDR2 SYDVKM. This CDR3 has 16 residues. V dropped 5 bases and J dropped 5; count of bases not matched to a gene: 12. The CDR3 sequence: CASSLRGGGLYQPQHF. The CDR3 nucleotides read TGTGCCAGCAGTCTCCGCGGAGGGGGCCTGTATCAGCCCCAGCATTTT. The full variable domain, its missing parts supplied by reference TRBV28 and TRBJ1-5, is DVKVTQSSRYLVKRTGEKVFLECVQDMDHENMFWYRQDPGLGLRLIYFSYDVKMKEKGDIPEGYSVSREKKERFSLILESASTNQTSMYLCASSLRGGGLYQPQHFGDGTRLSIL.

This clone is a singleton in its sample. The chain has TRBV24-1 and TRBJ2-3; 8 bases agree with TRBD1. CDR3 length equals 19 residues. Trimming at V came to 1 base and at J to 3 bases, leaving 14 bases not matched to a gene. From germline, CDR1 is KGHDR and CDR2 SFDVKD. CDR3 protein: CATSDLGGRQGRETDTQYF. The CDR3 DNA reads TGTGCCACCAGTGATTTAGGTGGGCGACAGGGGCGCGAAACAGATACGCAGTATTTT.

This clone has more than one count but fewer than ten. The V call is TRBV6-4, the J call TRBJ1-1; tentative D call: TRBD1 (6 bases). Trimming pared 6 bases from V and 0 bases from J, leaving 14 bases between. There are 15 residues in the CDR3. Germline loops: CDR1 MRHNA, CDR2 SNTAGT. This chain's CDR3 is CASRLEGGVNTEAFF. The CDR3 bases are TGTGCCAGCAGACTGGAAGGGGGGGTGAACACTGAAGCTTTCTTT.

The rearrangement uses TRBV6-5 and TRBJ1-5; 7 bases fit TRBD1. The CDR3 totals 14 residues. Germline CDR1 reads MNHEY; CDR2 reads SVGAGI. V trimming: 7 bases; J trimming: 5 bases; junction bases outside the gene matches: 8. DNA for the CDR3: TGTGCCAGCAAGGGGGCCGCTTCCCATCAGCCCCAGCATTTT. It encodes CASKGAASHQPQHF.

The chain links TRBV6-1 to TRBJ1-1; D not certain. The germline V gene has CDR1 MNHNS and CDR2 SASEGT. The CDR3 length is 12 residues. The V end was cut by 2 bases, the J end by 8 bases, with 9 bases between. The CDR3 nucleotides are TGTGCCAGCAGTGAAATTGGCAGGGAAGCTTTCTTT. Residues: CASSEIGREAFF.

This clone appeared a few times. The chain has TRBV7-2 and TRBJ2-7, with TRBD1 as a possible D gene (6 bases). The V end was cut by 4 bases, the J end by 3 bases, with 16 bases between. Per the germline V gene, CDR1 is SGHTA and CDR2 is FQGNSA. The CDR3 is 15 amino acids. CDR3 in DNA: TGTGCCAGCAGCTACAGCTCAGGGGCGAGCTACGAGCAGTACTTC. It translates to CASSYSSGASYEQYF.

This clone has a handful of counts. V and J are TRBV3-1 (or the pseudogene TRBV3-2) and TRBJ1-2; the match to TRBD1 covers 8 bases. Trimming cost V 1 base and J 2 bases; bases outside gene matches: 3. The CDR3 has 15 residues. CDR1 LGHDT and CDR2 YNNKEL come from the germline V gene (reference sequence). The CDR3 here is CASSQAGGINYGYTF. For the CDR3, the DNA is TGTGCCAGCAGCCAAGCAGGGGGCATCAACTATGGCTACACCTTC.

This clone was picked up one time. J is TRBJ2-1 and V is TRBV18, with D uncertain. Germline V gene data show CDR1 as KGHSH and CDR2 as LQKENI. The CDR3 spans 16 residues. The V and J ends lost 2 bases and 9 bases respectively, with 20 bases between them. CDR3 protein: CASSPKLLDSGGEQFF. The CDR3 DNA reads TGTGCCAGCTCACCAAAGCTCCTGGATTCCGGCGGTGAGCAGTTCTTC.

V and J are TRBV3-1 (or the pseudogene TRBV3-2) and TRBJ2-3, with 9 bases aligning to TRBD2. Germline V lookup: CDR1 LGHDT, CDR2 YNNKEL (reference sequence). V lost 8 bases, J lost 3 bases, and 12 bases stayed unmatched. The CDR3 sequence is 16 residues long. CDR3 residues: CASQRGARGRTDTQYF. The CDR3 DNA reads TGTGCCAGCCAGCGGGGGGCACGGGGGCGGACAGATACGCAGTATTTT.

This chain uses TRBV30 with TRBJ2-5; 7 bases align to TRBD2. V shed 2 bases and J 0 bases; nucleotides not matched to a gene: 6. Germline V gene sequence: CDR1 GTSNPN, CDR2 SVGIG (reference sequence). The length of the CDR3 is 15 residues. The CDR3 sequence is CAWSLERGYQETQYF. The CDR3 nucleotides are TGTGCCTGGAGTCTCGAGCGGGGATACCAAGAGACCCAGTACTTC.

In the case of this clone: Distinct nucleotide sequences in the sample also encode this CDR3. The chain uses TRBV18 and TRBJ2-5; a weak D match, TRBD1 (6 bases). The V gene lost 3 bases and the J gene lost 2 bases, with 10 bases spanning the gap. CDR1 and CDR2 (germline): KGHSH, LQKENI. The CDR3 totals 14 residues. CDR3 nucleotide sequence: TGTGCCAGCTCACCGAATACAGGGCAAGAGACCCAGTACTTC. Its translation: CASSPNTGQETQYF.

This rearrangement joins TRBV7-6 to TRBJ1-3; no reliable D call. Germline CDR1 is SGHVS and CDR2 is FNYEAQ. This CDR3 comprises 14 residues. The germline V and J ends were trimmed by 1 base and 4 bases, with 8 bases remaining between them. The CDR3 nucleotides are TGTGCCAGCAGCTTAGGAGGCGGGGGAAACACCATATATTTT. Translation gives CASSLGGGGNTIYF.

The chain carries TRBV7-9 and TRBJ2-1, with D maybe TRBD2 (5 bases). The CDR3 loop spans 15 amino acids. The germline gives CDR1 SEHNR, CDR2 FQNEAQ (reference sequence). The V end was cut by 0 bases, the J end by 4 bases, with 10 bases between. The CDR3 DNA is TGTGCCAGCAGCTTAGCGGGAGACGCGTACAATGAGCAGTTCTTC. Its translation: CASSLAGDAYNEQFF.

This chain connects TRBV5-1 to TRBJ2-7; D gene unclear. Between the trimmed V and J ends, which lost 0 bases and 2 bases, there was a span of 9 bases. This CDR3 contains 14 residues. CDR1 and CDR2 from the germline V gene are SGHRS and YFSETQ. CDR3 bases: TGCGCCAGCAGCTTGGGTCCACCTACCTACGAGCAGTACTTC. Translated: CASSLGPPTYEQYF.

The CDR3 nucleotides read TGTGCCAGCAGTCGCGGGGCTACTGAAGCTTTCTTT. Translating gives CASSRGATEAFF. The rearrangement joins TRBV6-5 to TRBJ1-1; a possible D gene is TRBD1 (5 bases). The CDR3 totals 12 residues. Between the trimmed V and J ends, which lost 5 bases and 5 bases, there was a span of 9 bases. Germline CDR1 MNHEY, CDR2 SVGAGI.

The rearrangement joins TRBV7-9 to TRBJ2-5; 8 bases align to TRBD2. Germline-derived CDR1 and CDR2 are SEHNR and FQNEAQ (reference sequence). This CDR3 has 13 residues. J was trimmed by 5 bases and V by 3 bases; bases with no gene match: 2. CDR3 DNA sequence: TGTGCCAGCAGCTTGAGACTAGCGGAGACCCAGTACTTC. Translated, it gives CASSLRLAETQYF.

The chain joins TRBV19 to TRBJ1-5; D possibly corresponds to TRBD1 (6 bases). Trimming cost V 5 bases and J 1 base, with 15 bases left between them. From germline, CDR1 is LNHDA and CDR2 SQIVND (reference sequence). The CDR3 is 16 amino acids. The DNA for the CDR3 is TGTGCCAGTAGTCCCCGTGAAGGGGGAAGCAATCAGCCCCAGCATTTT. This codes for CASSPREGGSNQPQHF.

The chain is built from TRBV10-2 and TRBJ2-7, with D possibly matching TRBD2 (5 bases). V lost 8 bases and J 3 bases, leaving 17 bases between the germline ends. The CDR3 length is 14 residues. Germline V lookup: CDR1 WSHSY, CDR2 SAAADI. Here the CDR3 reads CASGERFGVYEQYF. CDR3 nucleotide sequence: TGCGCCAGCGGGGAGCGGTTCGGTGTCTACGAGCAGTACTTC.

Only one count was recorded for this clone. This chain connects TRBV4-1 to TRBJ2-3, with D tentatively TRBD1 (6 bases). The CDR3 extends over 15 amino acids. V lost 4 bases and J 5 bases, leaving 16 bases between the germline ends. CDR1 MGHRA and CDR2 YSYEKL come from the germline V gene. DNA of the CDR3: TGCGCCAGCAGCCCTAACAGGGATTCGGAAGATACGCAGTATTTT. This codes for CASSPNRDSEDTQYF.